This T cell receptor (beta chain) appears in the sequencing data of a study of cytomegalovirus exposure and HLA in healthy donors. Profiling relied on immunoSEQ multiplex PCR, and the TCRdb table lists in-frame clones only, not all of them. The sample holds 200,000 to 250,000 clones; about 83% are singletons and the top ten take 2.5% to 3%. As regards this clone: An end of the junction does not agree with germline; a read error may underlie this.

Germline CDR1 SGHRS, CDR2 YFSETQ. The CDR3 sequence is 16 residues long. Specimen: PBMCs. This chain links TRBV5-1 with TRBJ2-5; 7 bases align to TRBD1. This receptor was taken from a man between 18 and 29 years old in good health and CMV-seronegative. DNA for the CDR3: TGCGCCAGCAGCTCGCCGGACAGGCACGCCCAAGGGACCCAGTACTTC. Encoded protein: CASSSPDRHAQGTQYF.